These T cell receptor beta chains were read from a single sample in a study of blood T cell repertoires in COVID-19. Sequencing used immunoSEQ multiplex PCR; TCRdb keeps in-frame clones, though not all of them. The table has fewer than 200,000 clones, 80% to 90% seen once. Sequencing was done on a sample of PBMCs or T cells enriched from blood (not recorded which). The receptor source for this set is a woman in her forties or fifties in a cohort exposed to, infected with or recovered from COVID-19 (not recorded which). Both conserved end residues are part of each CDR3. The D gene is left open where the match is weak. Clone sizes are given selectively: once, few, many, or a class where the clone is expanded.

clone_size d_call j_call v_call cdr3_nt cdr3_aa
. TRBD2 TRBJ2-1 TRBV6-5 TGTGCCAGCAGTTACTTCACTAGCGGGGGGACGAATGAGCAGTTCTTC CASSYFTSGGTNEQFF
. . TRBJ1-5 TRBV28 TGTGCCAGCACCCTCCCGGGTTATAGCAATCAGCCCCAGCATTTT CASTLPGYSNQPQHF
. . TRBJ1-4 TRBV4-2 TGTGCCAGCAGCCAAGGCAGGGGTACGCCTAATGAAAAACTGTTTTTT CASSQGRGTPNEKLFF
. TRBD1 TRBJ1-2 TRBV5-6 TGTGCCAGCAGCTTGGTGGACAGGGGACCCAGGGGCTATGGCTACACCTTC CASSLVDRGPRGYGYTF
once . TRBJ1-3 TRBV9 TGTGCCAGCAGCGCCGTCCCCCCCTCTCCGGCTGGAAACACCATATATTTT CASSAVPPSPAGNTIYF
. . TRBJ2-7 TRBV28 TGTGCCAGCAGTCCACAAGCTAGCGAGTGGGCCTACGAGCAGTACTTC CASSPQASEWAYEQYF
few TRBD1 TRBJ1-6 TRBV10-1 TGCGCCAGCAAGAACAGGGGCTCCTATAATTCACCCCTCCACTTT CASKNRGSYNSPLHF
. . TRBJ2-7 TRBV30 TGTGCCTGGAGCTGGGAACAGGGCTTCACCTACGAGCAGTACTTC CAWSWEQGFTYEQYF
. . TRBJ1-4 TRBV7-8 TGTGCCAGCAGGGAAGGGCAGGGTAATGAAAAACTGTTTTTT CASREGQGNEKLFF
few . TRBJ1-6 TRBV5-4 TGTGCCAGCAGCTTGGCTGGAAGGGGGGGGACCTATAATTCACCCCTCCACTTT CASSLAGRGGTYNSPLHF
. . TRBJ1-1 TRBV30 TGTGCCTGGAGCTTCGGGACCGGGGGAGCTTTCTTT CAWSFGTGGAFF
. TRBD2 TRBJ2-1 TRBV6-6 TGTGCCAGCAGTCGCACCGGGACTACTATATACAATGAGCAGTTCTTC CASSRTGTTIYNEQFF
. . TRBJ1-2 TRBV12-3/TRBV12-4 TGTGCCAGCAGCCAAGGGCGGGAATATGGCTACACCTTC CASSQGREYGYTF
. TRBD2 TRBJ2-1 TRBV3-1/TRBV3-2 TGTGCCAGCAGCCAAGCAGCGGGAGATGACAATGAGCAGTTCTTC CASSQAAGDDNEQFF
. TRBD2 TRBJ2-3 TRBV5-1 TGCGCCAGCAGCTATACTAGCGTCAGCACAGATACGCAGTATTTT CASSYTSVSTDTQYF
once . TRBJ1-5 TRBV5-6 TGTGCCAGCAGCTTGGGAAGGGGCAGGCAGCCCCAGCATTTT CASSLGRGRQPQHF
. TRBD1 TRBJ1-3 TRBV28 TGTGCCAGTAGACCCCAGGGGGCGATCTCTGGAAACACCATATATTTT CASRPQGAISGNTIYF
. TRBD1 TRBJ1-2 TRBV5-5 TGTGCCAGCAGCTTGGGACAGGGCGGCTACACCTTC CASSLGQGGYTF
once . TRBJ1-1 TRBV7-3 TGTGCCAGCAGCTCTTCATCGGGTACTGAAGCTTTCTTT CASSSSSGTEAFF
. . TRBJ2-7 TRBV6-6 TGTGCCAGCAGTTACAACTCCGTATCCGAGCAGTACTTC CASSYNSVSEQYF
. . TRBJ1-1 TRBV3-1/TRBV3-2 TGTGCCAGCGGAACACGACAGGCGAACACTGAAGCTTTCTTT CASGTRQANTEAFF
. . TRBJ2-6 TRBV6-5 TGTGCCAGCAGCGGTATGGCTGGGGCCAACGTCCTGACTTTC CASSGMAGANVLTF
. TRBD2 TRBJ2-1 TRBV13 TGTGCCAGCAGCGCCCCTACTAGCGGGTTTTACAATGAGCAGTTCTTC CASSAPTSGFYNEQFF
. TRBD2 TRBJ2-3 TRBV7-3 TGTGCCAGCAGCCTCCGGGGGGTCTACACAGATACGCAGTATTTT CASSLRGVYTDTQYF
once TRBD2 TRBJ2-1 TRBV19 TGTGCCAGTAGGAGCGGGACTAGCGGGAGTATAGTTGAGCAGTTCTTC CASRSGTSGSIVEQFF
. TRBD1 TRBJ1-5 TRBV6-1 TGTGCCAGCAGTGAAGGGGGGACAGGGATTCGGCCCCAGCATTTT CASSEGGTGIRPQHF
. TRBD2 TRBJ2-5 TRBV24-1 TGTGCCACCAGCGATAGCGGGAGGCGAGAGACCCAGTACTTC CATSDSGRRETQYF
. . TRBJ1-5 TRBV2 TGTGCCAGCAGAGAACAACATAGCAATCAGCCCCAGCATTTT CASREQHSNQPQHF
once TRBD1 TRBJ1-2 TRBV4-1 TGCGCCAGCAGCCAAGGTGGACAGGGTGGTGACTATGGCTACACCTTC CASSQGGQGGDYGYTF
few . TRBJ1-4 TRBV15 TGTGCCACCAGCTCAAGAAGAGGGAGTGCTAATGAAAAACTGTTTTTT CATSSRRGSANEKLFF
. . TRBJ1-2 TRBV19 TGTGCCAGTACCGACACGGTTGGCTACACCTTC CASTDTVGYTF
. . TRBJ1-5 TRBV28 TGTGCCAGCAGTTGGGGGGGGAGCCATAGCAATCAGCCCCAGCATTTT CASSWGGSHSNQPQHF
. TRBD1 TRBJ1-1 TRBV3-1/TRBV3-2 TGTGCCAGCAGCCAGGAAGACAGGGACACTGAAGCTTTCTTT CASSQEDRDTEAFF
. TRBD1 TRBJ1-5 TRBV2 TGTGCCAGCAGGGCGACAGGGGATAGCAATCAGCCCCAGCATTTT CASRATGDSNQPQHF
. TRBD1 TRBJ1-2 TRBV5-4 TGTGCCAGCAGCGAGGACAGGATCTTTGGCTACACCTTC CASSEDRIFGYTF
. . TRBJ2-2 TRBV21-1 TGTGCCAGCGGGGGGGGCTTGACCGGGGAGCTGTTTTTT CASGGGLTGELFF
once . TRBJ1-5 TRBV5-6 TGTGCCAGCAGCTTAAGGACGCGGGGACAGCCCCAGCATTTT CASSLRTRGQPQHF
. . TRBJ2-7 TRBV7-9 TGTGCCAGCAGCTTAACAGAGGACAGTCGGGGTAAGCAGTACTTC CASSLTEDSRGKQYF
. TRBD1 TRBJ2-7 TRBV15 TGTGCCACCAGCAGACAAGGACAGGGCTTGGTCTACGAGCAGTACTTC CATSRQGQGLVYEQYF
few TRBD1 TRBJ1-2 TRBV6-1 TGTGCCAGCAGTGAACGTCAAGGGACAGGAAACGTCTATGGCTACACCTTC CASSERQGTGNVYGYTF
once . TRBJ2-1 TRBV5-1 TGCGCCAGCAGCTTGGGACCGGCCCAGGGTATCAATGAGCAGTTCTTC CASSLGPAQGINEQFF
. . TRBJ2-5 TRBV2 TGTGCCAGCAGTGGACTAGTCCCCGGAGAGACCCAGTACTTC CASSGLVPGETQYF
. TRBD1 TRBJ1-4 TRBV7-9 TGTGCCAGCAGCGCAGGGGGACAGGGAGGGCCTAATGAAAAACTGTTTTTT CASSAGGQGGPNEKLFF
. TRBD2 TRBJ2-5 TRBV5-6 TGTGCCAGCAGCCATGGACTAGCGGGAACGGTTTTTGCGACCCAGTACTTC CASSHGLAGTVFATQYF
. . TRBJ2-5 TRBV29-1 TGCAGCGTTGATGGAGGGGCCCAAGAGACCCAGTACTTC CSVDGGAQETQYF
. TRBD2 TRBJ2-1 TRBV27 TGTGCCAGCAGTTCCCGACTAGCCTATGAGCAGTTCTTC CASSSRLAYEQFF
. . TRBJ2-5 TRBV6-1 TGTGCCAGCAGTGATGGGGACAAGCAAGAGACCCAGTACTTC CASSDGDKQETQYF
. . TRBJ1-5 TRBV6-5 TGTGCCAGCAGATTAGGACACAGCAATCAGCCCCAGCATTTT CASRLGHSNQPQHF
. . TRBJ1-2 TRBV19 TGTGCCAGTAGTACTGGGTGGGGCAGCTATGGCTACACCTTC CASSTGWGSYGYTF
. TRBD2 TRBJ2-7 TRBV6-2/TRBV6-3 TGTGCCAGCAGTTACTCTGAAACTAGCGGTCCCTACGAGCAGTACTTC CASSYSETSGPYEQYF
. TRBD1 TRBJ2-7 TRBV15 TGTGCCACCAGCAGAGGGGGGACAGGGGGCTACGAGCAGTACTTC CATSRGGTGGYEQYF
. TRBD1 TRBJ1-4 TRBV4-3 TGCGCCAGCAGCCCCGGGACAGCTAATGAAAAACTGTTTTTT CASSPGTANEKLFF
. . TRBJ2-1 TRBV9 TGTGCCAGCAGGGGAGATACACGGGGAAGGAGCAATGAGCAGTTCTTC CASRGDTRGRSNEQFF
. TRBD1 TRBJ2-7 TRBV11-2 TGTGCCAGCAGCGCCCAACCGGGACAGACGTACGAGCAGTACTTC CASSAQPGQTYEQYF
once . TRBJ2-3 TRBV4-3 TGCGCCAGCAGCCGAGACACATTTATAATCACAGATACGCAGTATTTT CASSRDTFIITDTQYF
. TRBD2 TRBJ2-3 TRBV7-2 TGTGCCAGCAGCCCCCGGACTAGCGGGGGGGCGGGTACGCAGTATTTT CASSPRTSGGAGTQYF
. . TRBJ2-4 TRBV30 TGTGCCTCAGCGGACAGCGTAGCCAAAAACATTCAGTACTTC CASADSVAKNIQYF
. TRBD1 TRBJ2-3 TRBV30 TGTGCCTGGAAACAGGGGGCCACAGATACGCAGTATTTT CAWKQGATDTQYF
. TRBD1 TRBJ1-2 TRBV7-9 TGTGCCAGCAGCCAAATGACAGGGGGCCGGGGGAATGGCTACACCTTC CASSQMTGGRGNGYTF